This TCR beta chain came from a study of cytomegalovirus exposure and HLA in healthy donors (TCRdb year 2017). At the level of the whole study: In an earlier analysis of some 610 of the donors, approximately 300 Gb of sequence data and 90 million to 130 million unique TCR beta sequences from about 179 million T cells were reported. The T cell repertoires of around 670 subjects were profiled by immunosequencing and related to cytomegalovirus serostatus. A later analysis re-analyzed previously published TCR beta repertoires from approximately 700 donors and added high-resolution HLA genotyping to study TCR occurrence patterns. Both class I and class II loci were covered by HLA typing, at four-digit resolution. An earlier analysis of 587 of the donors used high-throughput TCR beta sequencing to judge whether each TCR beta V gene segment behaved as functional or pseudogenic. The study combined high-throughput TCR immunosequencing, statistical association of individual TCRs with disease status, and machine learning to predict cytomegalovirus infection status. The study aimed to test whether signatures of past pathogen exposure could be identified by cataloging public T cell receptors. Rather than drawing on any new phenotypic data, the later analysis identified candidate immune exposures from TCR beta sequences and the way those sequences occurred across donors. Every repertoire in the discovery cohort had been generated on one and the same sequencing platform. Of the 300 to 500 genotyped donors, 75% to 85% were placed in the genetic ancestry cluster associated with self-reported Caucasian donors. A later genetic analysis took genome-wide SNP genotypes for about 55% of the roughly 700 donors and used that subset as a discovery cohort. About five DR-DQ haplotypes were handled as single units for association and clustering, since linkage in the cohort was strong. In addition to the first cohort of approximately 670 subjects, a separate validation cohort of some 120 different subjects was used. The number of typed donors differed by locus: roughly 620-630 for A, B, C, DRB1 and DQB1; some 500 for DQA1; 606 for DPA1; and about 470 for DPB1. About 300 gigabases of sequencing data and some 85 million unique TCR sequences were included in an early release covering over 600 HLA-typed donors. Across some 400 genotyped donors of the cohort, an average of roughly 230,000 unique TCR beta nucleotide sequences per donor were sequenced, and roughly 18% of those sequences were non-productive. Alongside the repertoire data, information on donor age, sex, ethnicity and CMV serostatus was compiled. Beyond this particular receptor, the publication reports: According to the authors, the approach could potentially be generalized to other disease states and immunological phenotypes. In a later analysis, the rate of TCR association differed among HLA loci, with DRB1 alleles having the most associated TCRs and HLA-C alleles having the fewest. A further reported finding was that TCR beta sequences accurately predicted the HLA-A and HLA-B alleles for most subjects in the first cohort. For the cohort, immune exposure information was limited to CMV serostatus. Because HLA typing was missing for some donors at each locus, association tests included only the typed subset. Roughly uniform sequencing depth across donors was assumed in presence/absence analyses, although this assumption may not hold. A later analysis reported that several top co-occurrence clusters appeared linked to parvovirus B19, influenza, CMV and Epstein-Barr virus. In an earlier analysis of some 540 of the donors, most TCR beta V segments appeared in productive rearrangements about 87% or about 30% of the time, broadly matching IMGT annotations. In both the original and validation cohorts, the classifier was reported to diagnose cytomegalovirus status with high specificity and sensitivity. Correlated functional status among segregating V segments might be attributable to linkage disequilibrium, but an unknown experimental factor could not be ruled out. An association between a missense DCLRE1C variant and V-gene and J-gene trimming of TCR beta chains was found in a later genetic analysis and replicated in an independent cohort. In a later analysis, HLA-associated TCR beta chains were found to be more clonally expanded and to have lower generation probabilities than equally common non-associated chains. A later analysis associated about 17,000 TCR beta sequences with specific HLA alleles at a false discovery rate of 0.05. The cohort was sequenced for TCR beta chains only, and without alpha or paired-chain data the features that could be detected were limited. Most TCR sequences were seen in very few donors, while some public TCRs were found in many individuals. A group of highly shared sequence variants was considered likely to be a technical artifact of the sequencing pipeline. Most CMV-associated TCR beta chains appeared to be HLA-restricted in a later analysis, and the HLA associations seemed to be driven largely by CMV exposure. According to a later genetic analysis, donors in an Asian-associated ancestry cluster had fewer N-insertions in productive TCRs than the roughly 660-donor mean. When HLA alleles, especially DR and DQ, strongly co-occurred, attributing TCR associations to individual alleles was difficult. The study listed approximately 150 TCR beta chains as associated with cytomegalovirus. Roughly 17 rarely observed V segments, including chromosome 9 orphons, were excluded from the earlier analysis of approximately 600 of the donors because counts were too low. In vitro tests confirmed that three of the cytomegalovirus-associated TCR beta chains recognize cytomegalovirus antigens. The 87-base-pair reads could not distinguish some IMGT-functional V segments, including TRBV6-2 and TRBV6-3, so those segments were excluded.

Library generation was performed with the immunoSEQ multiplex PCR assay. A mixture of 60 forward primers for TCR Vbeta segments and 13 reverse primers for TCR Jbeta segments was used in the multiplex PCR. The CDR3 region of rearranged TCR beta genes was amplified from genomic DNA by a multiplex PCR assay. On the Illumina HiSeq System, the amplified TCR beta libraries were sequenced as 87-base-pair reads. Per the source publication's procedure: Across the 600 to 700 repertoires, a later analysis counted 80 million or so unique TCR beta chains, some 11 million of which were shared by at least two donors. Raw reads were error-corrected and collapsed into unique sequences with a nearest-neighbor algorithm that merged closely related sequences to remove PCR and sequencing errors. V, D and J gene segments were assigned by aligning CDR3 sequences to IMGT reference sequences. For a sequence to be retained, a match of at least six nucleotides was required to both a V gene segment and a J gene segment. Rearrangements were classified as productive when the CDR3 lacked stop codons and remained in frame with V and J, and all other rearrangements were classified as non-productive. Following IMGT convention, CDR3 was defined as the stretch from the second conserved V-encoded cysteine to the conserved J-encoded phenylalanine. The earlier analysis of 587 of the donors excluded sequences that lacked an unambiguous match to a single V gene segment. In an earlier analysis of 587 of the donors, V segments were called functional above 56.7% productive rearrangements and were called segregating when the between-donor standard deviation exceeded 5%. A statistical classification framework was built for diagnosing cytomegalovirus status from the catalog of TCR beta chain sequences. In a later analysis, V and J genes were assigned by comparing TCR nucleotide sequences against IMGT/GENE-DB human TR gene sequences. Using the TCRdist pipeline, a later analysis assigned CDR3 sequences along with most-parsimonious VDJ recombination scenarios. In a later analysis, each TCR beta chain was defined by its CDR3 amino acid sequence together with its V-gene family, and reads lacking a unique V-gene family were excluded. A later analysis removed roughly 590 highly shared, low-generation-probability nucleotide sequences to deal with suspected cross-contamination and a sequencing artifact. In a later analysis, a clonal expansion index was calculated for each public chain from normalized within-repertoire ranks of inferred template counts. In a later analysis, generation probabilities were computed using a VDJ recombination model fitted to out-of-frame rearrangements, and the results were checked against IGoR. A later analysis scored TCR-TCR, TCR-HLA and TCR-CMV co-occurrence with hypergeometric tests, applying a repertoire-size bias correction to TCR pairs. A later analysis estimated false discovery rates by permuting HLA or CMV assignments 20 times. In a later analysis, co-occurring TCRs were grouped using DBSCAN, with TCRdist sequence similarity added in when clustering inside HLA-allele-positive subsets. Repertoires with fewer than 30,000 or more than 120,000 public chains, plus five repertoires with anomalous nucleotide sharing, were excluded from co-occurrence clustering. Sourced from immuneACCESS, this table was stored by TCRdb with only in-frame sequences that have V and J called. A share of the clones is absent; for the studies checked, an unresolved V gene accounts for under half, and the remainder has no known explanation. D and trimming were read from the DNA, whereas the V and J calls and clone size are those reported in that table. Across this sample there are more than 85,000 clones, with 75% to 80% seen only once. Approximately 1.3% of the sample belongs to the ten largest clones.

The cohort consisted of 600 to 750 healthy bone marrow donors. All cohort members were sampled while nominally healthy, although unrecorded immune exposures were likely present. The donor was CMV seronegative and was included in the group of a few hundred seronegative cohort members. A peripheral blood sample was provided by each donor, and peripheral blood mononuclear cells were used for TCR beta sequencing. The Qiagen DNeasy Blood Extraction Kit was used to extract genomic DNA from the blood cell samples. This clone qualifies as medium-sized (0.01 to 0.1%). The antigen it binds to is not known. No much larger clone exists at a distance of one base, and base qualities are not known. CDR1 and CDR2 were assigned from the germline V gene (reference sequence) as LNHDA and SQIVND. Trimming takes 4 bases from V and 4 bases from J, and the germline ends sit 13 bases apart. The CDR3 spans 14 residues, from the cysteine through the phenylalanine. The kept DNA is CDR3 alone, 42 bases in frame from the first base.

This receptor chain uses TRBV19 and TRBJ1-1, with TRBD1 perhaps the D gene, on 5 matching bases. This TCR came from a woman aged 25 to 39 in good health and CMV-seronegative. The material sequenced was PBMCs. The nucleotide sequence is given as TGTGCCAGTAGTACGGCCGGGGGGATCACTGAAGCTTTCTTT. Its coded protein is CASSTAGGITEAFF.